This TCR beta chain came from a study of T-cell reconstitution after alpha-beta-depleted transplantation in children. The ends lost 2 bases at V and 4 bases at J; junction bases unmatched: 4. Germline-derived CDR1 and CDR2 are SGHTA and FQGNSA. The CDR3 contains 14 residues. Using unique molecular identifiers, the investigators prepared the TCRbeta library. TCRdb reprocessed the PCR reads with MiXCR, giving one entry per CDR3 protein. This table holds 250,000 or so distinct CDR3 sequences, more than 20% found once. The chain couples TRBV7-2 to TRBJ2-7; the match to TRBD2 covers 8 bases. The input for sequencing was PBMCs, mostly from graft donor cells, taken 360 days after TCRalphabeta/CD19-depleted stem cell transplant. The source of this sequence is a female patient between 2 and 15 years old who had a stem cell transplant for congenital amegakaryocytic thrombocytopenia, so the T cells may come from the graft donor. The chain's CDR3 is CASSLRGLGYEQYF. The CDR3 DNA reads as TGTGCCAGCAGCTTAAGGGGACTAGGATACGAGCAGTACTTC.